This T cell receptor (beta chain) is drawn from a study of cytomegalovirus exposure and HLA in healthy donors (dated by TCRdb to about 2017). In terms of the full investigation: In an earlier analysis of roughly 590 of the donors, under 300 Gb of sequence data and 120 million or so unique TCR beta sequences from 150 million to 200 million T cells were reported. A handful of DR-DQ haplotypes were handled as single units for association and clustering because linkage in the cohort was strong. To decide whether each TCR beta V gene segment behaved as functional or pseudogenic, an earlier analysis of some 580 of the donors relied on high-throughput TCR beta sequencing. A separate validation cohort of roughly 130 different subjects was used in addition to the roughly 700-subject first cohort. Class I and class II HLA loci were covered by the typing at four-digit resolution. Donor age, sex, ethnicity and CMV serostatus were compiled together with the repertoire data. A later analysis re-examined previously published TCR beta repertoires from more than 650 donors and added high-resolution HLA genotyping to investigate patterns of TCR occurrence. The number of typed donors differed by locus: 629-630 for A, B, C, DRB1 and DQB1; some 500 for DQA1; over 600 for DPA1; and roughly 490 for DPB1. To predict cytomegalovirus infection status, the study brought together high-throughput TCR immunosequencing, statistical association of individual TCRs with disease status, and machine learning. The aim of the study was to test whether cataloging public T cell receptors could identify signatures of past pathogen exposure. Roughly 300 gigabases of sequencing data and roughly 80 million unique TCR sequences made up an early release that covered 500 to 700 HLA-typed donors. The study used immunosequencing to profile the T cell repertoires of approximately 640 subjects and linked those repertoires to cytomegalovirus serostatus. Across 398 genotyped donors of the cohort, an average of roughly 250,000 unique TCR beta nucleotide sequences per donor were sequenced, and roughly a sixth of those sequences were non-productive. Rather than using new phenotypic data, the later analysis identified candidate immune exposures from TCR beta sequences and from how often those sequences occurred across donors. A later genetic analysis used genome-wide SNP genotypes for about 60% of the roughly 700 donors, treating that subset as a discovery cohort. Of the 398 genotyped donors, approximately 83% fell in the genetic ancestry cluster associated with self-reported Caucasian donors. All discovery cohort repertoires had been generated on a single sequencing platform.

On this clone itself: Its antigen remains unidentified. No base qualities exist here, and no much larger clone lies one base off it.

The CDR3 goes from the cysteine to the phenylalanine over 14 residues. Only the CDR3 DNA stays, 42 bases, in frame from base 1. CDR1 and CDR2, looked up from the germline V gene, are MRHNA and SNTAGT. At the junction V is shortened by 2 bases and J by 9 bases, with 14 bases in between. In total, 600 or so healthy bone marrow donors made up the cohort. At the time of sampling, all cohort members were nominally healthy, though unrecorded immune exposures were likely present. The donor tested CMV seropositive and was one of the 289 seropositive cohort members. Every donor gave a peripheral blood sample, and the peripheral blood mononuclear cells from that sample were used for TCR beta sequencing. Genomic DNA was extracted from the blood cell samples with the Qiagen DNeasy Blood Extraction Kit. General findings and caveats noted by the study authors: A later analysis found that HLA-associated TCR beta chains were more clonally expanded and had lower generation probabilities than equally common non-associated chains. A further reported finding was that TCR beta sequences accurately predicted the HLA-A and HLA-B alleles for most subjects in the first cohort. The cohort was sequenced for TCR beta chains only, and without alpha or paired-chain data the features that could be detected were limited. The presence/absence analyses assumed that sequencing depth was roughly uniform across donors, and that assumption may not be true. Several of the top co-occurrence clusters appeared to be linked to parvovirus B19, influenza, CMV and Epstein-Barr virus, according to a later analysis. The study gave a list of 150 to 200 TCR beta chains associated with cytomegalovirus. Most CMV-associated TCR beta chains appeared to be HLA-restricted in a later analysis, and the HLA associations seemed to be driven largely by CMV exposure. The sequencing pipeline was judged likely to have produced a cluster of highly shared sequence variants as a technical artifact. Most TCR sequences were seen in very few donors, while some public TCRs were found in many individuals. The earlier analysis of approximately 540 of the donors excluded some 16 rarely observed V segments, including chromosome 9 orphons, because counts were too low. In vitro tests confirmed that a few of the cytomegalovirus-associated TCR beta chains recognize cytomegalovirus antigens. An earlier analysis of several hundred of the donors showed that most TCR beta V segments appeared in productive rearrangements either about 90% or about 30% of the time, which broadly matched IMGT annotations. In a later genetic analysis, a missense DCLRE1C variant was associated with V-gene and J-gene trimming of TCR beta chains, and the association was replicated in an independent cohort. According to a later genetic analysis, donors in an Asian-associated ancestry cluster had fewer N-insertions in productive TCRs than the approximately 610-donor mean. According to a later analysis, TCR association rates differed among HLA loci, with DRB1 alleles showing the most associated TCRs and HLA-C alleles showing the fewest. The classifier was reported to diagnose cytomegalovirus status with high specificity and sensitivity in both the original cohort and the validation cohort. Correlated functional status among segregating V segments might reflect linkage disequilibrium, but an unknown experimental factor could not be ruled out. HLA typing was unavailable for some donors at each locus, so association tests used only the typed subset. For the cohort, immune exposure information was limited to CMV serostatus. Specific HLA alleles were associated with 16,951 TCR beta sequences at a false discovery rate of 0.05 in a later analysis. The 87-base-pair reads could not distinguish some IMGT-functional V segments, including TRBV6-2 and TRBV6-3, so those segments were excluded. It was suggested by the authors that the approach could potentially be generalized to other disease states and immunological phenotypes. Assigning TCR associations to individual alleles was difficult when HLA alleles, especially DR and DQ, strongly co-occurred.

Library preparation used the immunoSEQ multiplex PCR assay. For the multiplex PCR, a mixture combining 60 forward primers for TCR Vbeta segments and 13 reverse primers for TCR Jbeta segments was used. The CDR3 region of rearranged TCR beta genes was amplified from genomic DNA with a multiplex PCR assay. The amplified TCR beta libraries were sequenced on the Illumina HiSeq System as 87-base-pair reads. The authors processed their data as follows. In a later analysis, tens of millions of unique TCR beta chains were counted across the 500 to 700 repertoires, and around 10 million of these chains were shared by at least two donors. Raw reads were error-corrected and collapsed into unique sequences by a nearest-neighbor algorithm in which closely related sequences were merged to remove PCR and sequencing errors. CDR3 sequences were aligned to IMGT reference sequences to assign V, D and J gene segments. For a sequence to be retained, a match of at least six nucleotides was required to both a V gene segment and a J gene segment. A rearrangement was called productive if the CDR3 had no stop codons and remained in frame with V and J, and every other rearrangement was called non-productive. CDR3 was defined according to IMGT convention as the region running from the second conserved V-encoded cysteine to the conserved J-encoded phenylalanine. The earlier analysis of fewer than 700 of the donors excluded sequences that lacked an unambiguous match to a single V gene segment. In an earlier analysis of around 590 of the donors, a V segment was called functional when productive rearrangements were above 56.7%, and segregating when the standard deviation between donors exceeded 5%. A statistical classification framework was developed to diagnose cytomegalovirus status using the catalog of TCR beta chain sequences. In a later analysis, V and J genes were assigned by comparing TCR nucleotide sequences against IMGT/GENE-DB human TR gene sequences. Using the TCRdist pipeline, a later analysis assigned CDR3 sequences along with most-parsimonious VDJ recombination scenarios. A later analysis defined each TCR beta chain by its CDR3 amino acid sequence plus V-gene family, and excluded reads lacking a unique V-gene family. In a later analysis, approximately 590 highly shared, low-generation-probability nucleotide sequences were removed to address suspected cross-contamination and a sequencing artifact. In a later analysis, a clonal expansion index was calculated for each public chain from normalized within-repertoire ranks of inferred template counts. In a later analysis, generation probabilities were computed with a VDJ recombination model fitted to out-of-frame rearrangements, and the resulting probabilities were checked against IGoR. A later analysis scored TCR-TCR, TCR-HLA and TCR-CMV co-occurrence with hypergeometric tests, applying a repertoire-size bias correction to TCR pairs. A later analysis estimated false discovery rates by permuting HLA or CMV assignments 20 times. In a later analysis, co-occurring TCRs were grouped using DBSCAN, with TCRdist sequence similarity added in when clustering inside HLA-allele-positive subsets. Co-occurrence clustering excluded repertoires with fewer than 30,000 or more than 120,000 public chains, plus five with anomalous nucleotide sharing. This immuneACCESS table, as held by TCRdb, lists in-frame sequences with V and J called but not all clones. Of the missing ones, under half trace to an unresolved V gene in checked studies; the others have no known cause. That table gives V, J and clone size, and the DNA gave D and trimming. Recorded for this sample are over 150,000 clones; 77% of them occurred a single time. 1.4% to 1.5% of the sample is in the top ten clones.

The chain was built from TRBV6-4 and TRBJ2-1; possibly the D gene is TRBD2, per 7 matching bases. Sequencing was done on a sample of PBMCs. The sequence derives from a woman aged 30 to 39 in good health and CMV-seropositive. This receptor carries the CDR3 CASSDGLVGGEQFF. The nucleotides are TGTGCCAGCAGTGACGGACTAGTAGGGGGTGAGCAGTTCTTC.